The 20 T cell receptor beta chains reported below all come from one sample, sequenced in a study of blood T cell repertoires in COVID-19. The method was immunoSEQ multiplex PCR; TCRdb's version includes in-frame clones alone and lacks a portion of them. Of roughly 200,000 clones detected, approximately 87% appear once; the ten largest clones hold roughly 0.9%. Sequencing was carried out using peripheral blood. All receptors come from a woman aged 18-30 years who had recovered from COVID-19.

CDR3 residues: CASSGGGEKLFF. Here the CDR3 DNA reads TGTGCCAGTTCGGGCGGAGGGGAAAAACTGTTTTTT. This chain links TRBV27 with TRBJ1-4; D unclear. Between the trimmed V and J ends, which lost 9 bases and 8 bases, there was a span of 13 bases. This CDR3 is 12 amino acids long. The germline V gene has CDR1 MNHEY and CDR2 SMNVEV (reference sequence).

The CDR3 DNA reads as TGTGCCAGCAGTTTCCTAGCGGGGACGAACACCGGGGAGCTGTTTTTT. It yields the protein CASSFLAGTNTGELFF. This chain joins TRBV27 and TRBJ2-2; TRBD2 matches at 9 bases. CDR3 length equals 16 residues. The germline V gene encodes CDR1 MNHEY and CDR2 SMNVEV (reference sequence). V lost 3 bases and J lost 0; bases outside the gene matches: 2.

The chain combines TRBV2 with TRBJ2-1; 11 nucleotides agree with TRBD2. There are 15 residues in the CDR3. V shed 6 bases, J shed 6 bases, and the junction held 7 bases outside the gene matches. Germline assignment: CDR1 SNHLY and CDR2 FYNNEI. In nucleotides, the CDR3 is TGTGCCAGCAGCGATAGCGGGGGGGCTTTCAATGAGCAGTTCTTC. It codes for CASSDSGGAFNEQFF. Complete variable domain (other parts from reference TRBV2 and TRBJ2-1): EPEVTQTPSHQVTQMGQEVILRCVPISNHLYFYWYRQILGQKVEFLVSFYNNEISEKSEIFDDQFSVERPDGSNFTLKIRSTKLEDSAMYFCASSDSGGAFNEQFFGPGTRLTVL.

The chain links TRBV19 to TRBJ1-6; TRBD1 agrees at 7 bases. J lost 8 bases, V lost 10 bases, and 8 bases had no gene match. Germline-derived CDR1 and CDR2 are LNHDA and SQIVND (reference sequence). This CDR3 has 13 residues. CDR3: CATSGQQHSPLHF. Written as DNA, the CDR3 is TGTGCCACCTCGGGACAGCAGCATTCACCCCTCCACTTT. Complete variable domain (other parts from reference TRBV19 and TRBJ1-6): DGGITQSPKYLFRKEGQNVTLSCEQNLNHDAMYWYRQDPGQGLRLIYYSQIVNDFQKGDIAEGYSVSREKKESFPLTVTSAQKNPTAFYLCATSGQQHSPLHFGNGTRLTVT.

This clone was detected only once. The CDR3 region is CASSHTSGGDTQYF. The CDR3 DNA is TGTGCCAGCAGCCACACTTCGGGAGGGGATACGCAGTATTTT. This chain uses TRBV3-1 (or the pseudogene TRBV3-2) with TRBJ2-3; 8 bases are shared with TRBD2. The CDR3 totals 14 residues. V was clipped by 3 bases and J by 6 bases; unmatched bases: 5. Germline CDR1 LGHDT, CDR2 YNNKEL (reference sequence).

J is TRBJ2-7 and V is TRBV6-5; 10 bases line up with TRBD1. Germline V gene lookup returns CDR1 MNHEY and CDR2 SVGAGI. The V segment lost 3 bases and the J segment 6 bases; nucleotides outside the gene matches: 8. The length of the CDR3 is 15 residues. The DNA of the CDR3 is TGTGCCAGCAGTTATGGCAGGGACAGGGGTACCGAGCAGTACTTC. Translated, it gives CASSYGRDRGTEQYF.

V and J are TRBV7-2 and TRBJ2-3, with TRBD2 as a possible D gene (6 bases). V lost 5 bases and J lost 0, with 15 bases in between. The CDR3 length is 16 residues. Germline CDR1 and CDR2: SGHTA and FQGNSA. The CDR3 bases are TGTGCCAGCAGCCCCTGGAGGGGACTTAGCACAGATACGCAGTATTTT. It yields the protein CASSPWRGLSTDTQYF.

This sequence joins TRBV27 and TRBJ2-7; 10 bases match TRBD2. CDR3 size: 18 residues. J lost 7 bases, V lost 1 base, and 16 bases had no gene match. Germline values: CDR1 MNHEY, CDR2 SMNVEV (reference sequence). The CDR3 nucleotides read TGTGCCAGCAGTTTATACGCTAGCGGGAGTTACGCCCCGCGGGAGCAGTACGTC. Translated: CASSLYASGSYAPREQYV.

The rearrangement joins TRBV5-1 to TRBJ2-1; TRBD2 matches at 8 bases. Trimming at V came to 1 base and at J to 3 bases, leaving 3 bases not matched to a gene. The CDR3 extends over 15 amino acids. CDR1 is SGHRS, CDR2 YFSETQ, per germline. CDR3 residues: CASSLLAGDYNEQFF. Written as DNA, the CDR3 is TGCGCCAGCAGCTTGCTAGCGGGTGACTACAATGAGCAGTTCTTC.

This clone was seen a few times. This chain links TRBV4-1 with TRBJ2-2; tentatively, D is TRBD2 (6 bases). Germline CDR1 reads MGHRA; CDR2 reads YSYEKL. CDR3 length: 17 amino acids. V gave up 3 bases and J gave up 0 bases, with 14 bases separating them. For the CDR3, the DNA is TGCGCCAGCAGCCACCGAGGACTAAAGACGAACACCGGGGAGCTGTTTTTT. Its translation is CASSHRGLKTNTGELFF.

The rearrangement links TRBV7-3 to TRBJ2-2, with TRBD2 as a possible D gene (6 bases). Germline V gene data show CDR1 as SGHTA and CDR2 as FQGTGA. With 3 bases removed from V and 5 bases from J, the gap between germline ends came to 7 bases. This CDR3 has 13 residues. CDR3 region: CASSFGGTGELFF. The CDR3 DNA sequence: TGTGCCAGCAGCTTTGGAGGGACCGGGGAGCTGTTTTTT.

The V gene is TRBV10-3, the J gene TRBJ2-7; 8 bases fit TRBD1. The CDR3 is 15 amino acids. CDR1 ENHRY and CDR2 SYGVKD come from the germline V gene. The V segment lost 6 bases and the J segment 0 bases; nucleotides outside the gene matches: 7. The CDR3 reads CAIRTRDRSSYEQYV. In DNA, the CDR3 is TGTGCCATCAGAACACGGGACAGGAGCTCCTACGAGCAGTACGTC.

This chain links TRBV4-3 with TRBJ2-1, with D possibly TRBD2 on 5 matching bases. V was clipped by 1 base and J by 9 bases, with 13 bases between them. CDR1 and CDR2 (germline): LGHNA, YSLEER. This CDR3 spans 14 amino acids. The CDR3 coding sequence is TGCGCCAGCAGCCAAGTTCGGGAAATTAGTGAGCAGTTCTTC. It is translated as CASSQVREISEQFF.

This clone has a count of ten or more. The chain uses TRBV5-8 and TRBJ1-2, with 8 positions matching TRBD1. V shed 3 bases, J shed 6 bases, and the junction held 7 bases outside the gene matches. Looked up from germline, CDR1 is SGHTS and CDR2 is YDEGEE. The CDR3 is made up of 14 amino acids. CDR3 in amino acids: CASSSDRELHGYTF. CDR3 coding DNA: TGTGCCAGCAGCTCGGACAGGGAGCTCCATGGCTACACCTTC. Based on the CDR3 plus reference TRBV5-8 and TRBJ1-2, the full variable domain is EAGVTQSPTHLIKTRGQQATLRCSPISGHTSVYWYQQALGLGLQFLLWYDEGEERNRGNFPPRFSGRQFPNYSSELNVNALELEDSALYLCASSSDRELHGYTFGSGTRLTVV.

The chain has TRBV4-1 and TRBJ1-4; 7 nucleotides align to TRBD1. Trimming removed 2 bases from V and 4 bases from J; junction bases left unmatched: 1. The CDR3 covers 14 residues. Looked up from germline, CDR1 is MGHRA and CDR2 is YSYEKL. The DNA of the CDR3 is TGCGCCAGCAGCCAACGGGACAGTAATGAAAAACTGTTTTTT. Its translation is CASSQRDSNEKLFF.

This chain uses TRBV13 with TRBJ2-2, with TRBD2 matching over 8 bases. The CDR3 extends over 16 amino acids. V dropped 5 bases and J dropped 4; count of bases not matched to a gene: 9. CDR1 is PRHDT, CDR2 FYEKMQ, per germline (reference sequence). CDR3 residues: CASSLQRGPGTGELFF. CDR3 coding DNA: TGTGCCAGCAGCCTCCAGCGGGGGCCCGGCACCGGGGAGCTGTTTTTT. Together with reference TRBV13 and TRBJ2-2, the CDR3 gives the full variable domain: AAGVIQSPRHLIKEKRETATLKCYPIPRHDTVYWYQQGPGQDPQFLISFYEKMQSDKGSIPDRFSAQQFSDYHSELNMSSLELGDSALYFCASSLQRGPGTGELFFGEGSRLTVL.

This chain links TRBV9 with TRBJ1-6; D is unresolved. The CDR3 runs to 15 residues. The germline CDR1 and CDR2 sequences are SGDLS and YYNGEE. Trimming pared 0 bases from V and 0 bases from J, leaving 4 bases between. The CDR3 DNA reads TGTGCCAGCAGCGTAGACAGCTCCTATAATTCACCCCTCCACTTT. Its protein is CASSVDSSYNSPLHF.

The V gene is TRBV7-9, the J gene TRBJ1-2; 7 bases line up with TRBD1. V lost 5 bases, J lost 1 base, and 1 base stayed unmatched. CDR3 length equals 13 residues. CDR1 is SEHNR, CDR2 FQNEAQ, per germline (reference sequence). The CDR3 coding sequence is TGTGCCAGCAGCCGGGACAGTAACTATGGCTACACCTTC. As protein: CASSRDSNYGYTF.

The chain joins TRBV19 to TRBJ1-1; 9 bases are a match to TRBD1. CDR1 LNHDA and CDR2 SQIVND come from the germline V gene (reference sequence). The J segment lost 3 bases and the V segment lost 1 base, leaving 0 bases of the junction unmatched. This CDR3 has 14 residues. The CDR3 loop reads CASSIGTGDTEAFF. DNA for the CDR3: TGTGCCAGTAGTATAGGGACAGGGGACACTGAAGCTTTCTTT.

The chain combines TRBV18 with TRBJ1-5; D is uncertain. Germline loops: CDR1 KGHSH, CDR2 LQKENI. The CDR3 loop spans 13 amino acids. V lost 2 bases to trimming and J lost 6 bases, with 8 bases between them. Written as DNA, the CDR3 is TGTGCCAGCTCACCAGGGTCGGGTCAGCCCCAGCATTTT. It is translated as CASSPGSGQPQHF.